One T cell receptor (beta chain) is described in this entry. Measured with immunoSEQ multiplex PCR; TCRdb has only the in-frame clones, and not every one. The top ten clones hold 0.6% to 0.95% of a sample with 30,000 to 50,000 clones, 78% of them seen once. The record originates from a study of memory CD4+ T cells and cytomegalovirus serostatus. V dropped 2 bases and J dropped 4 bases, with 5 bases sitting between them. CDR3 length: 12 amino acids. Germline V lookup: CDR1 SGHAT, CDR2 FQDESV (reference sequence). Single viable CD3+CD4+CD8-CD45RO+ cells were sorted as the memory CD4+ T cells. After thawing, CD4+ T cells were positively selected.

Sequences were obtained from memory CD4+ T cells from blood. The V gene is TRBV11-1, the J gene TRBJ1-2; D is undetermined. The receptor was isolated from an adult in good health and CMV-seronegative. The CDR3 DNA sequence: TGTGCCAGCAGCTTACTTGGCTATGGCTACACCTTC. This encodes CASSLLGYGYTF.